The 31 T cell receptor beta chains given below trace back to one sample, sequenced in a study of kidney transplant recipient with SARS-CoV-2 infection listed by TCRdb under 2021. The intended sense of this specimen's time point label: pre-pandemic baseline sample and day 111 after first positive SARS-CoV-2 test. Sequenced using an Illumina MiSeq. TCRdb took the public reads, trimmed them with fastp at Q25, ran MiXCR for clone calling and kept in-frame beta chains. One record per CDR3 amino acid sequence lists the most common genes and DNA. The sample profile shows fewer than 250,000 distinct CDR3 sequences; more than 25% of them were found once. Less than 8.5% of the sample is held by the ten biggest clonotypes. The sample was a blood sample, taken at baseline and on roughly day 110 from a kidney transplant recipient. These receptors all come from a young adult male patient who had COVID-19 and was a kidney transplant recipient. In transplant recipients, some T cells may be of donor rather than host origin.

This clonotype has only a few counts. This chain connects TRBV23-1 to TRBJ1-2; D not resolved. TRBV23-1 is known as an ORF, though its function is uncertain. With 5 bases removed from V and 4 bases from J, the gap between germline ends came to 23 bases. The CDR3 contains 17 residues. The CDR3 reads CASSSIMLRRKTYGYTF. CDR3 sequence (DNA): TGCGCCAGCAGTTCGATTATGCTACGCAGAAAGACCTATGGCTACACCTTC.

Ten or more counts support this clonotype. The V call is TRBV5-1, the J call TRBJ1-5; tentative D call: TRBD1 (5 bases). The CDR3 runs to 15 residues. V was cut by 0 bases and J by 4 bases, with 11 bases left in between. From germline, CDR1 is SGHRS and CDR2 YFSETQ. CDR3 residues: CASSLGGEGNQPQHF. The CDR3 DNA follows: TGCGCCAGCAGCTTGGGAGGGGAGGGAAATCAGCCCCAGCATTTT. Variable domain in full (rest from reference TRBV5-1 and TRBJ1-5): KAGVTQTPRYLIKTRGQQVTLSCSPISGHRSVSWYQQTPGQGLQFLFEYFSETQRNKGNFPGRFSGRQFSNSRSEMNVSTLELGDSALYLCASSLGGEGNQPQHFGDGTRLSIL.

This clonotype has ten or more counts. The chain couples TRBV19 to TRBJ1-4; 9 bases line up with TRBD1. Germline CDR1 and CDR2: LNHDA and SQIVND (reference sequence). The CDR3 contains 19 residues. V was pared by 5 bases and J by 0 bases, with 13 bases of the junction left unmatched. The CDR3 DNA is TGTGCCAGTAGTCCTCGGACAGGGGCCGGTGGGGCAACTAATGAAAAACTGTTTTTT. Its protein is CASSPRTGAGGATNEKLFF.

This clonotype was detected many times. Here the CDR3 reads CSARRGVGLNLNEQFF. CDR3 in DNA: TGCAGTGCTAGGAGGGGGGTGGGACTAAATTTGAATGAGCAGTTCTTC. This chain connects TRBV20-1 to TRBJ2-1, with D perhaps matching TRBD2 (7 bases). Trimming left V 3 bases short and J 7 bases short, with 22 bases between. CDR3 length equals 16 residues. Germline CDR1 is DFQATT and CDR2 is SNEGSKA (reference sequence).

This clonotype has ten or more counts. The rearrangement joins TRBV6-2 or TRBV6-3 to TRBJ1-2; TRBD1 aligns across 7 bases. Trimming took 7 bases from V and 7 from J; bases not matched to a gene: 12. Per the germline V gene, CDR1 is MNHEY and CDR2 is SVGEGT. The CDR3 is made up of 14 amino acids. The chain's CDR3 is CASTTLNRGSGYTF. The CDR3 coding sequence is TGTGCCAGCACCACCCTAAACAGGGGAAGTGGCTACACCTTC.

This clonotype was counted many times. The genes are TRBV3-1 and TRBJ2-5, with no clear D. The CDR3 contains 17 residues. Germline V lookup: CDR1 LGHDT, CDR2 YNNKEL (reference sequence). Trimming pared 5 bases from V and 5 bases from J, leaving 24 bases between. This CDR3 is CASSFLFPISFSETQYF. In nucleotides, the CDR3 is TGTGCCAGCAGCTTCCTATTTCCCATTTCTTTCTCTGAGACCCAGTACTTC.

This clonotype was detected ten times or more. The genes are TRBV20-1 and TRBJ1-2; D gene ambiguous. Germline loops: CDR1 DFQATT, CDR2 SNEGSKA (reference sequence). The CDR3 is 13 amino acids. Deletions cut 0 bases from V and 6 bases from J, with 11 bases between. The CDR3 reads CSARDIEADGYTF. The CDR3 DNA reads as TGCAGTGCTAGAGATATTGAGGCAGATGGCTACACCTTC.

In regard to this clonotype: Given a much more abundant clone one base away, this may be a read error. CDR3: CASSDGLGYGQYF. The CDR3, as DNA: TGCGCCAGCAGTGACGGCCTTGGCTACGGGCAGTACTTC. This chain joins TRBV10-2 and TRBJ2-7; no clear D gene. Per the germline V gene, CDR1 is WSHSY and CDR2 is SAAADI. The CDR3 has 13 residues.

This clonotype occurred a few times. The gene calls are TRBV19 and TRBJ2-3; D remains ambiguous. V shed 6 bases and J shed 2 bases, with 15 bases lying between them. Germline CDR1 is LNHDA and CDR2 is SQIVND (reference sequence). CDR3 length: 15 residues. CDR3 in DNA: TGTGCCAGTAGCCGGCGGACCTATTCCACAGATACGCAGTATTTT. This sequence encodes CASSRRTYSTDTQYF.

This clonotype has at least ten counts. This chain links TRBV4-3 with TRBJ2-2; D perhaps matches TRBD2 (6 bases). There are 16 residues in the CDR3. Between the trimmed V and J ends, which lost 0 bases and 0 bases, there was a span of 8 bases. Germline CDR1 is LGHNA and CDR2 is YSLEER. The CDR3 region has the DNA TGCGCCAGCAGCCAAGACGCGGGGACGAACACCGGGGAGCTGTTTTTT. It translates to CASSQDAGTNTGELFF.

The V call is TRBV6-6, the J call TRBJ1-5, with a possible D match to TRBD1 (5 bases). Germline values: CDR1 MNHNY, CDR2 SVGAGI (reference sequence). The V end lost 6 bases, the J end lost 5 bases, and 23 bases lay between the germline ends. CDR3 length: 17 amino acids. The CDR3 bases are TGTGCCAGCAGCCCCCGCCCGAGAGGAGGGGACCATCAGCCCCAGCATTTT. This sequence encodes CASSPRPRGGDHQPQHF.

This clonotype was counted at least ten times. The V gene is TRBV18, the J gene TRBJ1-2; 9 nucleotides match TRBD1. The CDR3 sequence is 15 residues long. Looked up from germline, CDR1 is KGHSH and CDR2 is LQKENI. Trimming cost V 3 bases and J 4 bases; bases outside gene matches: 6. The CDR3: CASSPVGTGTYGYTF. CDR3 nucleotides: TGTGCCAGCTCACCGGTCGGGACAGGGACCTATGGCTACACCTTC.

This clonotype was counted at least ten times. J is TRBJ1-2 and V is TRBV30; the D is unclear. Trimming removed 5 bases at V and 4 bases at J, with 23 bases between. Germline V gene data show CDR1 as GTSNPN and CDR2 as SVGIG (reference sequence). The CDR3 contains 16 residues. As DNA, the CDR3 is TGTGCCTGGCCGCCTATGCGTTATAGAAAGACCTATGGCTACACCTTC. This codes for CAWPPMRYRKTYGYTF.

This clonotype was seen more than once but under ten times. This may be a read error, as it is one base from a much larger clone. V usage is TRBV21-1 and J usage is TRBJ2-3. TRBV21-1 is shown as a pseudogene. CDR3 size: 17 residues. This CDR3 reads CAGSRCVATVMQDTQYF. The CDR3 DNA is TGTGCCGGCAGCCGATGCGTAGCTACAGTCATGCAAGATACGCAGTATTTT.

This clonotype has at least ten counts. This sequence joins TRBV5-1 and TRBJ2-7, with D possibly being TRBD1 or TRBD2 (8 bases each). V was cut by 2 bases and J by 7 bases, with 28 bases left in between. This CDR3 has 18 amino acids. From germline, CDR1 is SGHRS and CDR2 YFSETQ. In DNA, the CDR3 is TGCGCCAGCAGCTTCGGTCCAGGGGGCAAGGGACTAGTAAGGGAGCAGTACTTC. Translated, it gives CASSFGPGGKGLVREQYF.

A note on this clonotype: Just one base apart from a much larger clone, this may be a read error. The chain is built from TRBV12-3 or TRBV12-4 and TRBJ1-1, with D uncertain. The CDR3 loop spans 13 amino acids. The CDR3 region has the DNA TGTGCCAACAGTTTAATAGGGCGACCCGGAGCTTTCTTT. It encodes CANSLIGRPGAFF.

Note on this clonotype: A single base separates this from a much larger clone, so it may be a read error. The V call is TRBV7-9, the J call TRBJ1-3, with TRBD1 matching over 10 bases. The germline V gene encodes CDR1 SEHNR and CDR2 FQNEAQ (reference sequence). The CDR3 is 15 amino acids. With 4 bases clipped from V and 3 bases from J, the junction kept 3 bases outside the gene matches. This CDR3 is CASSYGQGDGNTIYF. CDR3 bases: TGTGCCAGCAGCTACGGACAGGGGGATGGAAACACCATATATTTT.

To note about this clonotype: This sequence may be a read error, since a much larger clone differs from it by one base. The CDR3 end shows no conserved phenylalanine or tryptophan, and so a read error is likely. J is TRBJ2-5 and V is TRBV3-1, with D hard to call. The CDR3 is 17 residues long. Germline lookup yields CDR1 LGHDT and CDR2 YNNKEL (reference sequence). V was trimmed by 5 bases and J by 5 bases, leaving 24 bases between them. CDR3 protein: CASSENYPISFSETQYY. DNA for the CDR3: TGTGCCAGCAGCGAGAACTATCCCATTTCTTTCTCTGAGACCCAGTACTAC.

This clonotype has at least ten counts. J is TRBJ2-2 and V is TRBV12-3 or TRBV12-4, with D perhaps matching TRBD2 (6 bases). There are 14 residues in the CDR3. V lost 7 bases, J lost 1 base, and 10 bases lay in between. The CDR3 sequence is CASNLEGNTGELFF. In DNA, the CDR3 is TGTGCCAGCAACTTGGAGGGGAACACCGGGGAGCTGTTTTTT.

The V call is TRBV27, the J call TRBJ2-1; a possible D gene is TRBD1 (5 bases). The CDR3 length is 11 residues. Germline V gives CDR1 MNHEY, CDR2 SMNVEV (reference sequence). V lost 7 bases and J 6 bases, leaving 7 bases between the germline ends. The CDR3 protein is CASTDSNEQFF. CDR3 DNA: TGTGCCAGCACCGACAGCAATGAGCAGTTCTTC.

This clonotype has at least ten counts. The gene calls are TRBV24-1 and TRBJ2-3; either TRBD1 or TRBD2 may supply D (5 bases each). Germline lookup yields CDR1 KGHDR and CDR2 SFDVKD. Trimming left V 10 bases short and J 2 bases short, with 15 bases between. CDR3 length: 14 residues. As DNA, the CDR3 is TGTGCCACATCGAATCGGGACCACACAGATACGCAGTATTTT. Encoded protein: CATSNRDHTDTQYF.

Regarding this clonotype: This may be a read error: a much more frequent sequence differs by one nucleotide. CDR3 loop: CASNVASGVSGNTIYF. The CDR3 DNA reads TGTGCCAGCAACGTAGCGTCAGGGGTATCGGGAAACACCATATATTTT. The chain couples TRBV9 to TRBJ1-3, with D possibly matching TRBD1 (6 bases). CDR3 size: 16 residues. In germline, CDR1 is SGDLS, CDR2 YYNGEE.

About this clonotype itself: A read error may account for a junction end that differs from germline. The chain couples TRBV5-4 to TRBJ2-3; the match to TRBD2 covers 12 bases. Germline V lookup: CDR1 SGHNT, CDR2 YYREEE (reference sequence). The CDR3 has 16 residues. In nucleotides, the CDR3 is TGTGCCAGCAGCTTGGGACTAGCGGGGGTAGAAGATGCGCAGTATTTT. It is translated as CASSLGLAGVEDAQYF. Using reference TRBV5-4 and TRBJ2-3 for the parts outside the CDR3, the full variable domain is ETGVTQSPTHLIKTRGQQVTLRCSSQSGHNTVSWYQQALGQGPQFIFQYYREEENGRGNFPPRFSGLQFPNYSSELNVNALELDDSALYLCASSLGLAGVEDAQYFGPGTRLTVL.

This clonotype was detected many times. CDR3 nucleotide sequence: TGTGCCAGCAGCTTGTATAGGGCCAACTACGAGCAGTACTTC. This codes for CASSLYRANYEQYF. The chain is built from TRBV5-4 and TRBJ2-7; no firm D call. Germline V lookup: CDR1 SGHNT, CDR2 YYREEE (reference sequence). The CDR3 sequence is 14 residues long. With 1 base removed from V and 3 bases from J, the gap between germline ends came to 11 bases. Full variable domain (rest looked up from reference TRBV5-4 and TRBJ2-7): ETGVTQSPTHLIKTRGQQVTLRCSSQSGHNTVSWYQQALGQGPQFIFQYYREEENGRGNFPPRFSGLQFPNYSSELNVNALELDDSALYLCASSLYRANYEQYFGPGTRLTVT.

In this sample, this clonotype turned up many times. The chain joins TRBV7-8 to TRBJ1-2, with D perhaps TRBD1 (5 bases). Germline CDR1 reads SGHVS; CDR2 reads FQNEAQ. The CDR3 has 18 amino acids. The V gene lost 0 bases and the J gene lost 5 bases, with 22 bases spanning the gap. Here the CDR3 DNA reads TGTGCCAGCAGCTTAGCCCTGTGGGGGGGATATATAGAATATGGCTACACCTTC. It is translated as CASSLALWGGYIEYGYTF.

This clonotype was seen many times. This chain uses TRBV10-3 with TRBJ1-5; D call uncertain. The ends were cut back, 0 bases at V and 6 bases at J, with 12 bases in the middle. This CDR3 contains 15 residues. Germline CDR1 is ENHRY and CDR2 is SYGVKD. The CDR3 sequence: CAISESNEGGQPQHF. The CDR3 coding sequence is TGTGCCATCAGTGAGTCGAACGAGGGAGGTCAGCCCCAGCATTTT.

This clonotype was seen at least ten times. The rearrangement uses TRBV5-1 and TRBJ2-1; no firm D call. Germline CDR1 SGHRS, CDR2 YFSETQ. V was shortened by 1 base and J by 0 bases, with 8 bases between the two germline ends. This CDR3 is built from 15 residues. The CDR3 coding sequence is TGCGCCAGCAGCTTGAGTTTGAACTCCTACAATGAGCAGTTCTTC. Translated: CASSLSLNSYNEQFF.

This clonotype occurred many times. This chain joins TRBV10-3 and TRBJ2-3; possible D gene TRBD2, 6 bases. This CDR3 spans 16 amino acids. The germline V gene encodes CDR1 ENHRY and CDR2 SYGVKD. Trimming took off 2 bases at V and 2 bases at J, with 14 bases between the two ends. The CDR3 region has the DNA TGTGCCATCAGTGAGATAGCGGAGCCCCCCACAGATACGCAGTATTTT. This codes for CAISEIAEPPTDTQYF.

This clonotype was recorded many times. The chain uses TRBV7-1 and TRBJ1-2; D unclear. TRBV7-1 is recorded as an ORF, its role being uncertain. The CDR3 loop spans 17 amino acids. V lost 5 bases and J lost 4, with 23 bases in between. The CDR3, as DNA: TGTGCCAGCAGCCTGGCCAATCACGAGGGAAAGACCTATGGCTACACCTTC. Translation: CASSLANHEGKTYGYTF.

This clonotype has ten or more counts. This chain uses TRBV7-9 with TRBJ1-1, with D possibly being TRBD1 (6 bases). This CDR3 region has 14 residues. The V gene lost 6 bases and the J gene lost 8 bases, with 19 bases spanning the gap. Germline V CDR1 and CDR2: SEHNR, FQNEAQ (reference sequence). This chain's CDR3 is CASRPMGTSLEAFF. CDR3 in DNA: TGTGCCAGCAGGCCGATGGGGACAAGCCTAGAAGCTTTCTTT.

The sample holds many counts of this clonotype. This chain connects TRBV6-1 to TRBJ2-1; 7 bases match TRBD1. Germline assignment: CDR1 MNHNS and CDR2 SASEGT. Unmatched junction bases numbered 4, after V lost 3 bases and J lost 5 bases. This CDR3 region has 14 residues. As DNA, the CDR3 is TGTGCCAGCAGTGAGAGGGGGACAGACAATGAGCAGTTCTTC. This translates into CASSERGTDNEQFF.